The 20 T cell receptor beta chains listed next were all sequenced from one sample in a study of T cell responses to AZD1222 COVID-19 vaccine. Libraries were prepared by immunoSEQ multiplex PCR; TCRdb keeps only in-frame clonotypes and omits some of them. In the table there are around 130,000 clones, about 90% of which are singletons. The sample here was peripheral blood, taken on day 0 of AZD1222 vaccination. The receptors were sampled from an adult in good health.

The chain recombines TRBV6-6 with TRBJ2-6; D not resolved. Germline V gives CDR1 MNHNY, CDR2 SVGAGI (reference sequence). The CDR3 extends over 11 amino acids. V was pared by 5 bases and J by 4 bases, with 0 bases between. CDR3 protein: CASSGANVLTF. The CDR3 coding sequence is TGTGCCAGCAGTGGGGCCAACGTCCTGACTTTC.

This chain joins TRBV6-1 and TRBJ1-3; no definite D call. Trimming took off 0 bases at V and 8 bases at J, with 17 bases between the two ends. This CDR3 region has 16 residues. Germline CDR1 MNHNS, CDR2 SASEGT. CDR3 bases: TGTGCCAGCAGTGAAGCGCGATGGTCCCGACGGGACACCATATATTTT. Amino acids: CASSEARWSRRDTIYF.

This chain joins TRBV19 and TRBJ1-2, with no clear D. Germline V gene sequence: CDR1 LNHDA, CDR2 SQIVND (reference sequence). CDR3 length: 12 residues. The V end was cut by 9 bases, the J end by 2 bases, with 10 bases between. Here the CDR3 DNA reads TGTGCCAGATTGCAGGTAAACTATGGCTACACCTTC. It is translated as CARLQVNYGYTF. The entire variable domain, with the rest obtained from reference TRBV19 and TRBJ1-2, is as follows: DGGITQSPKYLFRKEGQNVTLSCEQNLNHDAMYWYRQDPGQGLRLIYYSQIVNDFQKGDIAEGYSVSREKKESFPLTVTSAQKNPTAFYLCARLQVNYGYTFGSGTRLTVV.

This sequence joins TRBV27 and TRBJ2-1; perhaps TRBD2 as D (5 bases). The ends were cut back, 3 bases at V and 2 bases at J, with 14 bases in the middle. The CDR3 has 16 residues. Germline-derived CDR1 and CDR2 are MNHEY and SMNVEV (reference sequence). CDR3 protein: CASSFTGKSTYNEQFF. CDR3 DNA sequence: TGTGCCAGCAGTTTTACCGGGAAATCTACCTACAATGAGCAGTTCTTC.

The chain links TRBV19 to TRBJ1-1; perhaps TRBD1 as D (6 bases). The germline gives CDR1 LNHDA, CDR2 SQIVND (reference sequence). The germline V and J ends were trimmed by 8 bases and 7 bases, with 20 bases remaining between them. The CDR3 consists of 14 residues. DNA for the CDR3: TGTGCCAGTGGCCCAGTAGGGGGAAGGAGTGAAGCTTTCTTT. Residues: CASGPVGGRSEAFF. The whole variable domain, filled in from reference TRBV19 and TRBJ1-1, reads DGGITQSPKYLFRKEGQNVTLSCEQNLNHDAMYWYRQDPGQGLRLIYYSQIVNDFQKGDIAEGYSVSREKKESFPLTVTSAQKNPTAFYLCASGPVGGRSEAFFGQGTRLTVV.

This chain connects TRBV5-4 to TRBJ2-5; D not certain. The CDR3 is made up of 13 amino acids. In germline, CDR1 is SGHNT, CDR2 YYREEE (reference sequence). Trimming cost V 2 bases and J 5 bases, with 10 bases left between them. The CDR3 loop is CASSFDVLETQYF. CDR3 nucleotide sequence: TGTGCCAGCAGCTTTGATGTCCTGGAGACCCAGTACTTC.

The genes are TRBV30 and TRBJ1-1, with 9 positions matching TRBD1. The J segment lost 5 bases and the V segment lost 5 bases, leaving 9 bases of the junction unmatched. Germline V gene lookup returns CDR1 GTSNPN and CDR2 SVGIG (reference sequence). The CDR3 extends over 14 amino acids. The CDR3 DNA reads TGTGCCTGGGGGGTGGGACAGGGTAAAACTGAAGCTTTCTTT. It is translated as CAWGVGQGKTEAFF.

As DNA, the CDR3 is TGTGCCAGCAGTGACACCGCCGGGACAGGGTTTTACAATGAGCAGTTCTTC. This gives the protein CASSDTAGTGFYNEQFF. The chain has TRBV6-4 and TRBJ2-1; TRBD1 matches 9 bases. The CDR3 loop spans 17 amino acids. Germline trimming cut 2 bases from V and 4 bases from J; bases unmatched to any gene: 9. Germline lookup yields CDR1 MRHNA and CDR2 SNTAGT.

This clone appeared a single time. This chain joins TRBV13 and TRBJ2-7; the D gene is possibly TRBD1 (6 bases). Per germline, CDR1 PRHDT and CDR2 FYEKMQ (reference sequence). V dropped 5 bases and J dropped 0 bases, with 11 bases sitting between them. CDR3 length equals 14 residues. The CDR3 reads CASSPGQTSYEQYF. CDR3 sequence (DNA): TGTGCCAGCAGCCCCGGACAGACCTCCTACGAGCAGTACTTC.

CDR3 loop: CASRGQGSTEAFF. Written as DNA, the CDR3 is TGTGCCAGCAGGGGGCAGGGATCCACTGAAGCTTTCTTT. This chain connects TRBV13 to TRBJ1-1, with D possibly matching TRBD1 (5 bases). The CDR3 totals 13 residues. The V and J ends lost 6 bases and 4 bases respectively, with 12 bases between them. Germline V gene lookup returns CDR1 PRHDT and CDR2 FYEKMQ (reference sequence).

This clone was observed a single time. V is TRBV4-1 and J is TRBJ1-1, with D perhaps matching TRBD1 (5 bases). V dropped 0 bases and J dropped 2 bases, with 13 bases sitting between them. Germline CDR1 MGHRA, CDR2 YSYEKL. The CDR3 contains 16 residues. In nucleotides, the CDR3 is TGCGCCAGCAGCCAAGACCCCGGCAGGGTCAACACTGAAGCTTTCTTT. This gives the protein CASSQDPGRVNTEAFF.

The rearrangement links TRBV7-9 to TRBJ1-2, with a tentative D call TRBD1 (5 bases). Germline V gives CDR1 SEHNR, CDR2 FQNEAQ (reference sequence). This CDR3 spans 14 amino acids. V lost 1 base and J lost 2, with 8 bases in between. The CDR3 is CASSLGGRNYGYTF. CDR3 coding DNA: TGTGCCAGCAGCTTAGGGGGCAGAAACTATGGCTACACCTTC.

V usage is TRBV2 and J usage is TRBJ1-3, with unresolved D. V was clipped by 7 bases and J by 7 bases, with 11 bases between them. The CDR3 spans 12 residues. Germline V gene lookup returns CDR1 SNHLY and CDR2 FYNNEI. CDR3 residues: CASNRIGNTIYF. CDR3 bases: TGTGCCAGCAACCGTATTGGCAACACCATATATTTT.

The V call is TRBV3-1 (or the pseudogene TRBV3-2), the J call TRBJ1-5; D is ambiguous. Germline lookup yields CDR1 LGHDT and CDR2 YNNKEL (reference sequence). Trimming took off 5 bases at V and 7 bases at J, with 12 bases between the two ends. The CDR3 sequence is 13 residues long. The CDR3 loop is CASSVRNGQPQHF. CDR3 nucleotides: TGTGCCAGCAGCGTGCGCAACGGACAGCCCCAGCATTTT.

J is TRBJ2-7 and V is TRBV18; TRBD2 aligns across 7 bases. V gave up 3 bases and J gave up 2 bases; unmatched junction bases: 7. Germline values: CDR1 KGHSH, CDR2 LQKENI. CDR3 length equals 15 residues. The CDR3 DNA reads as TGTGCCAGCTCACCGCCTAGCGGTCTAACCTACGAGCAGTACTTC. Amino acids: CASSPPSGLTYEQYF.

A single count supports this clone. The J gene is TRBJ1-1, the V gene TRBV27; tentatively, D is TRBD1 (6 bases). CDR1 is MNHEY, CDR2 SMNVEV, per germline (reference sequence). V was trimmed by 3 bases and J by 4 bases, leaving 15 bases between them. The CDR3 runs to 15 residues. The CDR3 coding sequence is TGTGCCAGCAGTTTGGGACCCGGGGGCGGCACTGAAGCTTTCTTT. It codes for CASSLGPGGGTEAFF.

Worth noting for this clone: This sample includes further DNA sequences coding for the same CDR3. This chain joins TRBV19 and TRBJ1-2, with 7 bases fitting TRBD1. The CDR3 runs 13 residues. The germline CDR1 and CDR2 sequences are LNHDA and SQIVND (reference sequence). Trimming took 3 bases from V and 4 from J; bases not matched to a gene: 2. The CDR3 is CASSIGTVYGYTF. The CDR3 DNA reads TGTGCCAGTAGTATTGGGACAGTCTATGGCTACACCTTC.

CDR3 sequence: CASSFRTGVYNEQFF. The CDR3 coding sequence is TGTGCCAGCAGCTTTCGGACAGGGGTTTACAATGAGCAGTTCTTC. The V and J genes are TRBV11-3 and TRBJ2-1; 9 bases map to TRBD1. From germline, CDR1 is SGHNT and CDR2 YENEEA. CDR3 size: 15 residues. Unmatched junction bases numbered 4, after V lost 3 bases and J lost 4 bases.

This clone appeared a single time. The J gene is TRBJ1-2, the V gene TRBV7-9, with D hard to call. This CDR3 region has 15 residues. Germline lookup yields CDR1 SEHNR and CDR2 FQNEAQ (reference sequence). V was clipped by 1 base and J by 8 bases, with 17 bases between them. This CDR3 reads CASSLGQAPNGGYTF. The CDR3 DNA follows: TGTGCCAGCAGCTTAGGCCAGGCACCTAATGGAGGCTACACCTTC.

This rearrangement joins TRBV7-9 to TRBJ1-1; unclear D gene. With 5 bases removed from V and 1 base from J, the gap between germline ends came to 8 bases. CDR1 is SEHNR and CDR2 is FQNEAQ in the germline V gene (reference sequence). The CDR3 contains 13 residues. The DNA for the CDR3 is TGTGCCAGCAGCGCCGGAGGGAACACTGAAGCTTTCTTT. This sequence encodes CASSAGGNTEAFF.